The sequence of this TCR beta chain was determined in a study of T cell changes during pregnancy in multiple sclerosis. The method was immunoSEQ multiplex PCR; TCRdb's version includes in-frame clones alone and lacks a portion of them. The sample contains tens of thousands of clones, around 90% of which appear only once. CDR3 length: 17 residues. Germline V gives CDR1 PRHDT, CDR2 FYEKMQ (reference sequence). V lost 4 bases to trimming and J lost 0 bases; unmatched junction nucleotides: 6. V is TRBV13 and J is TRBJ1-5, with TRBD1 matching 10 bases. This receptor was obtained from a female donor with multiple sclerosis, enrolled in a pregnancy study. The specimen was CD4+ T cells from peripheral blood mononuclear cells, collected before pregnancy. This chain's CDR3 is CASSSSDRGFSNQPQHF. CDR3 nucleotide sequence: TGTGCCAGCAGCTCCTCGGACAGGGGGTTTAGCAATCAGCCCCAGCATTTT.